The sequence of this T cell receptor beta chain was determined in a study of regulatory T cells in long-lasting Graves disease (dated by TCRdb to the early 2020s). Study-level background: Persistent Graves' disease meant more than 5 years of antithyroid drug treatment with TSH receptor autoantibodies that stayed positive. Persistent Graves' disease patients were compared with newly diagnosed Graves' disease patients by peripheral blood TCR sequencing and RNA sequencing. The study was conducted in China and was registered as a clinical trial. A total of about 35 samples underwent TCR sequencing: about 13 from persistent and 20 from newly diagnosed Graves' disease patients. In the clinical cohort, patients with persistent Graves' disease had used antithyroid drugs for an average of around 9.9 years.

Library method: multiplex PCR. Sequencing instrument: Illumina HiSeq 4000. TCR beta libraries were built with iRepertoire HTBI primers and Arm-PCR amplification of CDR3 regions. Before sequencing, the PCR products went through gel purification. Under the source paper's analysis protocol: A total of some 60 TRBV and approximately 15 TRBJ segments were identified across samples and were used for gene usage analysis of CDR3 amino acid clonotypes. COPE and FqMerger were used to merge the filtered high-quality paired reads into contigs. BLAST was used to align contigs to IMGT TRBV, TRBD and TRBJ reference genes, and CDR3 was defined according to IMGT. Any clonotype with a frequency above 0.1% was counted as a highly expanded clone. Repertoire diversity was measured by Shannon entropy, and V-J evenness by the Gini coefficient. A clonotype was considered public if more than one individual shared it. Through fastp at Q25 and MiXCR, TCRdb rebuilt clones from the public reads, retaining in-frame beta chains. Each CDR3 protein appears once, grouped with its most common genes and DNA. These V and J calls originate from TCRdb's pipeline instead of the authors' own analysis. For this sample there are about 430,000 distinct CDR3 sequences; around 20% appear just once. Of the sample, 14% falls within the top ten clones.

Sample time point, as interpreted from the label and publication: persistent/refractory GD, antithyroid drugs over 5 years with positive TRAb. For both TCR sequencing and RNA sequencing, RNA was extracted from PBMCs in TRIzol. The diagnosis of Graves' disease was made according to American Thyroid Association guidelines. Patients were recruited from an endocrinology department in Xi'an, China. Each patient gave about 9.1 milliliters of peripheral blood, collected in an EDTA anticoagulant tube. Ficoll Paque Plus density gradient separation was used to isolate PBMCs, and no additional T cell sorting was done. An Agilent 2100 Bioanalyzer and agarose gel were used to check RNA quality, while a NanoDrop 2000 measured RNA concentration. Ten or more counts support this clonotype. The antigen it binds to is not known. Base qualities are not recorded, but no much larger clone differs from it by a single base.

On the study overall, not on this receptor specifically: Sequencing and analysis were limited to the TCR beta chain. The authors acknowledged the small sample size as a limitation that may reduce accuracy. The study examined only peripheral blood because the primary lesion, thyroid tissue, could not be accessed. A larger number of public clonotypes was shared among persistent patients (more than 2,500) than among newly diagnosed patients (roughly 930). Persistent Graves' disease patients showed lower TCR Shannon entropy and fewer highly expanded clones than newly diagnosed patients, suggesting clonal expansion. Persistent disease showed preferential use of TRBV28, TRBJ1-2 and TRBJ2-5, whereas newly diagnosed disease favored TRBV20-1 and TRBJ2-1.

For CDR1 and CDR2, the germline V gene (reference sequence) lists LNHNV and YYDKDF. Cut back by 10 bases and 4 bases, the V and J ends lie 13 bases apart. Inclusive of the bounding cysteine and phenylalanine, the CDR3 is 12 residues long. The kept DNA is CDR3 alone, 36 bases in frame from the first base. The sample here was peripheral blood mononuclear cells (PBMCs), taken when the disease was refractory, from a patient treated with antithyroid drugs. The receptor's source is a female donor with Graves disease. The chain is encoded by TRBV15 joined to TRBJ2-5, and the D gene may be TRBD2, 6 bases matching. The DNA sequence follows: TGTGCCATCAGGGACGGGAGAGAGACCCAGTACTTC. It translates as CAIRDGRETQYF.